The 7 T cell receptor beta chains below were found in one sample sequenced in a study of cytomegalovirus exposure and HLA in healthy donors. The assay was immunoSEQ multiplex PCR, and TCRdb's table has in-frame clones only and misses some. The sample gives tens of thousands of clones, approximately 91% of which show up once; about 2.2% is in the top ten. The specimen sequenced was PBMCs. All receptors derive from a man younger than 45 in good health and CMV-seronegative.

The V and J genes are TRBV7-8 and TRBJ2-5, with 10 positions matching TRBD2. J gave up 4 bases and V 1 base, and 15 bases lay outside the gene matches. The CDR3 spans 19 residues. Per the germline V gene, CDR1 is SGHVS and CDR2 is FQNEAQ. CDR3: CASSLGKREGQLSLETQYF. CDR3 nucleotide sequence: TGTGCCAGCAGCTTAGGAAAGCGGGAGGGCCAACTTTCTTTAGAGACCCAGTACTTC.

CDR3 DNA sequence: TGTGCCAGCAGTTCCCGGACTAGCGGGAGATCCCCCTACAATGAGCAGTTCTTC. This translates into CASSSRTSGRSPYNEQFF. The chain recombines TRBV25-1 with TRBJ2-1; 13 bases map to TRBD2. This CDR3 has 18 amino acids. CDR1 is MGHDK and CDR2 is SYGVNS in the germline V gene. Trimming at V came to 5 bases and at J to 2 bases, leaving 9 bases not matched to a gene. The full variable domain, in which reference TRBV25-1 and TRBJ2-1 provide the parts outside the CDR3, is EADIYQTPRYLVIGTGKKITLECSQTMGHDKMYWYQQDPGMELHLIHYSYGVNSTEKGDLSSESTVSRIRTEHFPLTLESARPSHTSQYLCASSSRTSGRSPYNEQFFGPGTRLTVL.

The chain employs TRBV10-3 and TRBJ1-1, with D perhaps matching TRBD1 (6 bases). CDR1 is ENHRY, CDR2 SYGVKD, per germline. This CDR3 has 14 residues. Trimming left V 3 bases short and J 5 bases short, with 13 bases between. The CDR3 region has the DNA TGTGCCATCAGTGATCTGGGGGCGAATACTGAAGCTTTCTTT. This gives the protein CAISDLGANTEAFF.

The chain combines TRBV2 with TRBJ1-4, with D tentatively TRBD1 (5 bases). Germline CDR1 is SNHLY and CDR2 is FYNNEI. Trimming shortened V by 7 bases and J by 3 bases, and 9 bases separated the two germline ends. The CDR3 consists of 13 residues. CDR3 sequence reads: CASTGFANEKLFF. CDR3 nucleotide sequence: TGTGCCAGCACAGGGTTTGCTAATGAAAAACTGTTTTTT.

The chain uses TRBV6-5 and TRBJ1-6; unclear D gene. The V and J ends lost 4 bases and 3 bases respectively, with 7 bases between them. The CDR3 contains 14 residues. CDR1 is MNHEY and CDR2 is SVGAGI in the germline V gene. In DNA form, the CDR3 reads TGTGCCAGCAGTTTACACAGCTATAATTCACCCCTCCACTTT. This codes for CASSLHSYNSPLHF.

The rearrangement joins TRBV4-3 to TRBJ2-7; D gene ambiguous. Per germline, CDR1 LGHNA and CDR2 YSLEER. This CDR3 region has 16 residues. The V end was cut by 0 bases, the J end by 1 base, with 13 bases between. This chain's CDR3 is CASSQDLGALSYEQYF. The CDR3 region has the DNA TGCGCCAGCAGCCAAGATCTTGGAGCCCTTTCCTACGAGCAGTACTTC.

V is TRBV5-1 and J is TRBJ2-3; 8 nucleotides agree with TRBD2. V trimming: 1 base; J trimming: 1 base; junction bases outside the gene matches: 8. Germline V gene lookup returns CDR1 SGHRS and CDR2 YFSETQ. The CDR3 loop spans 17 amino acids. The CDR3, as DNA: TGCGCCAGCAGCTTGCGATCACAAGCGGGGGGCACAGATACGCAGTATTTT. It encodes CASSLRSQAGGTDTQYF.